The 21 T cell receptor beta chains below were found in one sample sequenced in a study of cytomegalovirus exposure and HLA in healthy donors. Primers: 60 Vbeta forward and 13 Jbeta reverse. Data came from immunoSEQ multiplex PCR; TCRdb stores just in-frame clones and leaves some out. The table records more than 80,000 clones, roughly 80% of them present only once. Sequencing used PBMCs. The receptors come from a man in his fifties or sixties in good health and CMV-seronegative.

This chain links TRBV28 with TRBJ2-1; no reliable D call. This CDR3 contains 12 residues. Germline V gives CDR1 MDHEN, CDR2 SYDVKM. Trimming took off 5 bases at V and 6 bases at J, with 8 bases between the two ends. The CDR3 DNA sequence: TGTGCCAGCAGTCTCCCCCGCAATGAGCAGTTCTTC. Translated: CASSLPRNEQFF.

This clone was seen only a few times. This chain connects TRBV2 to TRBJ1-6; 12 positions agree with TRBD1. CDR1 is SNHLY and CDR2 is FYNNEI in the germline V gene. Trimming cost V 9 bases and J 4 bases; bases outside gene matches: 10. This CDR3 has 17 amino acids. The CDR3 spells CASRPGQGAQYNSPLHF. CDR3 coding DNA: TGTGCCAGTCGTCCGGGACAGGGGGCCCAGTATAATTCACCCCTCCACTTT. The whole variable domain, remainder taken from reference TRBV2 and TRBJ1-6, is EPEVTQTPSHQVTQMGQEVILRCVPISNHLYFYWYRQILGQKVEFLVSFYNNEISEKSEIFDDQFSVERPDGSNFTLKIRSTKLEDSAMYFCASRPGQGAQYNSPLHFGNGTRLTVT.

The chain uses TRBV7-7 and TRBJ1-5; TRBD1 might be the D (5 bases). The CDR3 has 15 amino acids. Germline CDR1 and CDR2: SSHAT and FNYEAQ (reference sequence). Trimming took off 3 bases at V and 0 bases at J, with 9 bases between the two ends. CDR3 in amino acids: CASSLGGDSNQPQHF. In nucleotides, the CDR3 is TGTGCCAGCAGCTTGGGGGGAGATAGCAATCAGCCCCAGCATTTT.

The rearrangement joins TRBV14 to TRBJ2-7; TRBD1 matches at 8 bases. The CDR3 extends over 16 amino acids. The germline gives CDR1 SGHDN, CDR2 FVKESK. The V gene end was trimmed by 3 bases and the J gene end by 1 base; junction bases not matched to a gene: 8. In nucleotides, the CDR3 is TGTGCCAGCAGCCAGGGCCCGGGACAGGAGTCCTACGAGCAGTACTTC. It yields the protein CASSQGPGQESYEQYF.

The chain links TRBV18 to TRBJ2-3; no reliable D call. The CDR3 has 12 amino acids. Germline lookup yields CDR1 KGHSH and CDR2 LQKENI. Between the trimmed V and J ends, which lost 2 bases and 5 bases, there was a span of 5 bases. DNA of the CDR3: TGTGCCAGCTCACCATCGGGAGATACGCAGTATTTT. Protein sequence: CASSPSGDTQYF.

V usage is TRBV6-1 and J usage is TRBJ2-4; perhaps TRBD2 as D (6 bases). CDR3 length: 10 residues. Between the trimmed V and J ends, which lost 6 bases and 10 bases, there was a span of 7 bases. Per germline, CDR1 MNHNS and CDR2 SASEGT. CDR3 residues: CASREGIQYF. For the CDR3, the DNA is TGTGCCAGCAGGGAGGGGATTCAGTACTTC.

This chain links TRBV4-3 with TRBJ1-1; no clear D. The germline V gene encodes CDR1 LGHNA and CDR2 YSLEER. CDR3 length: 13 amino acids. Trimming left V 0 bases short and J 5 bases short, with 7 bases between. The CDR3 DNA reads TGCGCCAGCAGCCAAGATACGAGGACTGAAGCTTTCTTT. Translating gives CASSQDTRTEAFF.

The CDR3 spells CASSGGLAGGLQETQYF. CDR3 in DNA: TGTGCCAGCAGCGGAGGACTAGCGGGGGGCCTCCAAGAGACCCAGTACTTC. This chain connects TRBV9 to TRBJ2-5; 14 bases match TRBD2. J gave up 1 base and V 3 bases, and 5 bases lay outside the gene matches. The CDR3 has 17 amino acids. Germline V CDR1 and CDR2: SGDLS, YYNGEE.

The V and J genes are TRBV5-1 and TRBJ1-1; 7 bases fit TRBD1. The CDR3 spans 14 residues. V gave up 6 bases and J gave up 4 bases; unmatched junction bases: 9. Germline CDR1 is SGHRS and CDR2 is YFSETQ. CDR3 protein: CASNPGQLSTEAFF. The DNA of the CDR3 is TGCGCCAGCAACCCGGGACAGTTAAGCACTGAAGCTTTCTTT.

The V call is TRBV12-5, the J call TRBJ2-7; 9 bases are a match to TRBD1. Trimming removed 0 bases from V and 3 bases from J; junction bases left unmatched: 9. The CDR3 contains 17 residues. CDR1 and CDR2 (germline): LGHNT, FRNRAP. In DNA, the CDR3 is TGTGCTAGTGGTTTGGTCCGGGACAGGGTATACTACTACGAGCAGTACGTC. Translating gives CASGLVRDRVYYYEQYV.

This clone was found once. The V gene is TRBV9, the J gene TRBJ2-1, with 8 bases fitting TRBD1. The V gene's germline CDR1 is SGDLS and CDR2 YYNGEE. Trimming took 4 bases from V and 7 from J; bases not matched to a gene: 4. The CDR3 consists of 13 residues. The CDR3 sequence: CASSPDRGNEQFF. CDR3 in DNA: TGTGCCAGCAGCCCCGACAGGGGAAATGAGCAGTTCTTC.

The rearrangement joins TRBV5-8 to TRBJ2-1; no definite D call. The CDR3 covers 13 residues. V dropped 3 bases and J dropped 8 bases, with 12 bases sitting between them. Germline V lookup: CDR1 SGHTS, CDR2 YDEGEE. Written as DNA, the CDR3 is TGTGCCAGCAGCTCCTCTCTAGGCTATGAGCAGTTCTTC. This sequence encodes CASSSSLGYEQFF.

CDR3 in amino acids: CASSYSKRGTDTQYF. Here the CDR3 DNA reads TGTGCCAGCAGTTATTCGAAGCGGGGCACAGATACGCAGTATTTT. The chain combines TRBV6-5 with TRBJ2-3; D perhaps matches TRBD2 (6 bases). Trimming cost V 3 bases and J 1 base, with 11 bases left between them. This CDR3 comprises 15 residues. From germline, CDR1 is MNHEY and CDR2 SVGAGI.

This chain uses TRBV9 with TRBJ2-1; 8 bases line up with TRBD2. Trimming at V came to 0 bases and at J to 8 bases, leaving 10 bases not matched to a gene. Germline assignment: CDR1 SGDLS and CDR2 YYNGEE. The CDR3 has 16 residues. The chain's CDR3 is CASSVEIPGGLDEQFF. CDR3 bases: TGTGCCAGCAGCGTAGAAATCCCGGGGGGGCTAGATGAGCAGTTCTTC.

As DNA, the CDR3 is TGTGCCAGTTTCCCGACAGGGGGACCCTACAATGAGCAGTTCTTC. Residues: CASFPTGGPYNEQFF. V and J are TRBV5-4 and TRBJ2-1; 9 bases are a match to TRBD1. The V gene's germline CDR1 is SGHNT and CDR2 YYREEE (reference sequence). The trim removed 8 bases at V and 2 bases at J, leaving 8 bases unmatched. The CDR3 sequence is 15 residues long.

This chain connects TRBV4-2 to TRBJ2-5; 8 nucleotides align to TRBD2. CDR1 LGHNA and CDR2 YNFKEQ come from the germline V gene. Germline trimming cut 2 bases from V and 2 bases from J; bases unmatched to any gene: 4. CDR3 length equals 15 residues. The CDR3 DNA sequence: TGTGCCAGCAGCCAACTTAGCGGGGAACAAGAGACCCAGTACTTC. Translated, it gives CASSQLSGEQETQYF.

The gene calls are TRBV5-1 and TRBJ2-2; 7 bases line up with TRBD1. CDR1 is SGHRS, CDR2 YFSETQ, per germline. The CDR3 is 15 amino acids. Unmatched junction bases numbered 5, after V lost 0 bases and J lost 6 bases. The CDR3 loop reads CASSLGDRVAGELFF. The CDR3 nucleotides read TGCGCCAGCAGCTTGGGTGACAGGGTCGCCGGGGAGCTGTTTTTT.

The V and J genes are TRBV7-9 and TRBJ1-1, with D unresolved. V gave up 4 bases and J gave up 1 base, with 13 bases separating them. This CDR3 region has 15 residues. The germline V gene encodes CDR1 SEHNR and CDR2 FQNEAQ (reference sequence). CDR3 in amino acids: CASSSARGRNTEAFF. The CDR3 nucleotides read TGTGCCAGCAGCTCAGCTCGGGGAAGGAACACTGAAGCTTTCTTT.

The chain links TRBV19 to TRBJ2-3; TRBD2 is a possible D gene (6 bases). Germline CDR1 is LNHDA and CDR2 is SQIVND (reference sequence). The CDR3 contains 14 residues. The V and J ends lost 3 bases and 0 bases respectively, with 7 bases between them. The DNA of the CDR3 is TGTGCCAGTAGTATGGGGGGTAGCACAGATACGCAGTATTTT. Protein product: CASSMGGSTDTQYF.

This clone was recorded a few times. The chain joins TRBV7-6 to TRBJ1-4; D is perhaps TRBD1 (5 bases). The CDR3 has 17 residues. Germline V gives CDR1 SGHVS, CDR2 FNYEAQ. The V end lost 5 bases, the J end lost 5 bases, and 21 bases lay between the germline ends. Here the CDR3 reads CASSRWGSQSPNEKLFF. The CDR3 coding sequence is TGTGCCAGCAGCCGCTGGGGCAGCCAGAGTCCAAATGAAAAACTGTTTTTT.

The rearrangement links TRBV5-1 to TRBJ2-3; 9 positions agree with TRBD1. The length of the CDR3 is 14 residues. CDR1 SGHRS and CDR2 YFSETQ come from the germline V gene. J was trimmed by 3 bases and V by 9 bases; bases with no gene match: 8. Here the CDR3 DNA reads TGCGCCACAAGAAGACAGGGGGGGACAGATACGCAGTATTTT. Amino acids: CATRRQGGTDTQYF.